These 6 T cell receptor beta chains came from one sample sequenced in a study of T cells in women clearing cervical HPV infection. TCRdb's copy holds only in-frame clones and misses some; the assay was immunoSEQ multiplex PCR. This table lists 20,000 to 25,000 clones. Sequencing input: blood buffy coat. The receptors derive from a woman aged 18-69 years with a cervical HPV16 infection that either progressed to CIN3+ or cleared (not recorded which).

Points on this clone: The sequence runs out 3 residues before the end of the CDR3; the remainder is reconstructed from the germline J gene. The rearrangement links TRBV4-1 to TRBJ1-2; TRBD1 agrees at 9 bases. The CDR3 sequence is 12 residues long. Germline values: CDR1 MGHRA, CDR2 YSYEKL. Here the CDR3 reads CASSRDRVGYTF. The CDR3 DNA, read in part, is TGCGCCAGCAGCCGGGACAGGGTCGGC.

For this clone: The read terminates 3 residues ahead of where the CDR3 ends, so the germline J gene completes it. The chain has TRBV15 and TRBJ2-1, with D hard to call. This CDR3 contains 15 residues. Germline CDR1 LNHNV, CDR2 YYDKDF (reference sequence). V shed 6 bases and J shed 1 base, with 13 bases lying between them. The CDR3: CATRRYTLSYNEQFF. The part of the CDR3 DNA that was read is TGTGCCACCAGAAGGTACACCTTGTCCTACAATGAG.

The sequenced part of the CDR3 DNA is TGTGCCAGCAGTGAAGGGTCAGAGGGGCATAGCACAGATACG. It is translated as CASSEGSEGHSTDT. The entire CDR3 reads CASSEGSEGHSTDTQYF. The genes are TRBV2 and TRBJ2-3; either TRBD1 or TRBD2 may supply D (5 bases each). From the germline J gene comes the end of the CDR3, since the read stops 3 residues before it. V was pared by 1 base and J by 0 bases, with 14 bases between. The germline V gene has CDR1 SNHLY and CDR2 FYNNEI. This CDR3 spans 17 amino acids. The full variable domain, rest sourced from reference TRBV2 and TRBJ2-3, is EPEVTQTPSHQVTQMGQEVILRCVPISNHLYFYWYRQILGQKVEFLVSFYNNEISEKSEIFDDQFSVERPDGSNFTLKIRSTKLEDSAMYFCASSEGSEGHSTDTQYFGPGTRLTVL.

Concerning this clone itself: Read data end 3 residues before the CDR3 end; the end is taken from the germline J gene. The chain has TRBV20-1 and TRBJ2-3, with a weak D call TRBD1 (6 bases). Germline V lookup: CDR1 DFQATT, CDR2 SNEGSKA (reference sequence). The CDR3 is 12 residues long. V shed 6 bases and J shed 3 bases, with 10 bases lying between them. CDR3 protein: CSASGQTDTQYF. The part of the CDR3 DNA that was read is TGCAGTGCCTCCGGACAGACAGATACG.

Regarding this clone: With the read ending 3 residues before the CDR3 end, the germline J gene is used to fill in that end. This chain joins TRBV11-3 and TRBJ1-4, with a possible D match to TRBD1 (5 bases). In germline, CDR1 is SGHNT, CDR2 YENEEA. The CDR3 length is 13 residues. The CDR3 DNA, read in part, is TGTGCCAGCAGCCTAACTGGGGCCAACGTA. It translates to CASSLTGANV. From start to end, the CDR3 is CASSLTGANVLFF.

On this clone: The CDR3 end is not reached by the read, which stops 3 residues before it; the germline J gene fills it in. This rearrangement joins TRBV19 to TRBJ1-2; TRBD1 agrees at 8 bases. Germline V gene lookup returns CDR1 LNHDA and CDR2 SQIVND (reference sequence). The CDR3 sequence is 13 residues long. The CDR3 DNA, read in part, is TGTGCCAGTAGTATGGACAGGGAGCGTGAC. Its translation is CASSMDRERD. The whole CDR3 region reads CASSMDRERDYTF.